This is a list of T cell receptor beta chains from one sample in a study of metastatic and nonmetastatic thyroid tumors. TCRdb recomputed clones from the PCR reads via MiXCR. This table has some 84,000 clones, 7.5% to 9% appearing once. The sample consisted of blood. The origin of the receptors is a female donor with papillary thyroid cancer or a benign thyroid nodule (not recorded which). Some clones in this sample may be carry-over from other donors' samples. The CDR3 runs from the conserved cysteine through the conserved F or W. The D gene is left open where the match is weak. Size is omitted from some rows. Given values are once, few, many or a class for expanded clones.

clone size,D gene,J gene,CDR3 length,V gene,CDR3 DNA,CDR3 protein
many,TRBD2,TRBJ2-1,15,TRBV27,TGTGCCAGCAGTTTGAGCGGGGATCACTACAATGAGCAGTTCTTC,CASSLSGDHYNEQFF
many,TRBD2,TRBJ2-2,15,TRBV12-3/TRBV12-4,TGTGCCAGCAGTTTACTAGCGGGGGCCACCGGGGAGCTGTTTTTT,CASSLLAGATGELFF
NA,NA,TRBJ2-7,15,TRBV20-1,TGCAGTGCTAGTTCCCCCCCCCTAGCGACGAACGAGCAGTACTTC,CSASSPPLATNEQYF
few,TRBD2,TRBJ2-1,18,TRBV28,TGTGCCGCCTCGTGGGGACTAGCGGGGGGTATCTCCTACAATGAGCAGTTCTTC,CAASWGLAGGISYNEQFF
many,NA,TRBJ2-6,16,TRBV27,TGTGCCAGCAGTTTACAGTCGCCAGAGGGGGCCAACGTCCTGACTTTC,CASSLQSPEGANVLTF
many,NA,TRBJ1-2,16,TRBV5-4,TGTGCCAGCAGCTCCAGGGGTACAGGGATCAACTATGGCTACACCTTC,CASSSRGTGINYGYTF
many,TRBD1,TRBJ2-3,16,TRBV7-9,TGTGCCAGCAGCTTGGGACCGGACAGGGCGGTGGATACGCAGTATTTT,CASSLGPDRAVDTQYF
NA,NA,TRBJ2-6,16,TRBV7-3,TGTGCCAGCAGCTCCTTCAGAGGCTCTGGGGCCAACGTCCTGACTTTC,CASSSFRGSGANVLTF
few,TRBD1,TRBJ2-4,13,TRBV2,TGTGCCAGCAACTTCGACAGGGGAGACATTAAGTACTTC,CASNFDRGDIKYF
many,TRBD1,TRBJ1-2,15,TRBV6-1,TGTGCCAGCACTGGCCGGGACAGGGGAGGTTATGGCTACACCTTC,CASTGRDRGGYGYTF
many,NA,TRBJ2-1,11,TRBV27,TGTGCCAGCAGTTGGGGCAATGAGCAGTTCTTC,CASSWGNEQFF
many,TRBD1,TRBJ1-4,14,TRBV5-1,TGCGCCAGCAGCCTGACAGGGCGGGATGAAAAACTGTTTTTT,CASSLTGRDEKLFF
many,NA,TRBJ1-3,15,TRBV20-1,TGCAGTGCCCAACCCCTACAGGTCTCTGGAAACACCATATATTTT,CSAQPLQVSGNTIYF
many,TRBD2,TRBJ2-1,15,TRBV7-2,TGTGCCAGCAGCGTTACTAGCGGGGTCTACAATGAGCAGTTCTTC,CASSVTSGVYNEQFF
NA,NA,TRBJ1-4,11,TRBV27,TGTGCCAGCGGGAAGGTAGAAAAACTGTTTTTT,CASGKVEKLFF
many,TRBD1,TRBJ1-2,15,TRBV30,TGTGCCTGGGGGACCGGGACAGGGGCGCCCCATGGCTACACCTTC,CAWGTGTGAPHGYTF
many,NA,TRBJ2-7,15,TRBV20-1,TGCAGTGCTAGAGATCGTGCCGGGATCTCCTACGAGCAGTACTTC,CSARDRAGISYEQYF
many,NA,TRBJ2-3,13,TRBV5-1,TGCGCCAGCAGCTTGGGGGTAGGAAGTACGCAGTATTTT,CASSLGVGSTQYF
few,TRBD2,TRBJ2-5,16,TRBV5-4,TGTGCCAGCAGCTTGGCCGGGGAGGGCCCGGGGGAGACCCAGTACTTC,CASSLAGEGPGETQYF
many,TRBD1,TRBJ2-7,15,TRBV9,TGTGCCAGCAGCGTAGGCCCGGGACAGTACTACGAGCAGTACTTC,CASSVGPGQYYEQYF
many,TRBD1,TRBJ1-3,17,TRBV11-1,TGTGCCAGCAGCTTATGGGCAGGGGGCGCGAAAGGAAACACCATATATTTT,CASSLWAGGAKGNTIYF
few,TRBD2,TRBJ2-1,12,TRBV5-4,TGTGCCAGCGGGCTAGCGGCGGATGAGCAGTTCTTC,CASGLAADEQFF
few,NA,TRBJ1-1,15,TRBV27,TGTGCCAGCAGTTTATCAGAGGTGGGTGCCGCCGAAGCTTTCTTT,CASSLSEVGAAEAFF
few,TRBD1,TRBJ2-7,15,TRBV25-1,TGTGCCAGCAGTGAATATGCTCAGGGGGCGGGCGAGCAGTACTTC,CASSEYAQGAGEQYF
many,NA,TRBJ2-7,16,TRBV11-2,TGTGCCAGCAGCTCCATAGCTGGGCAGGACGCCTACGAGCAGTACTTC,CASSSIAGQDAYEQYF
many,TRBD1,TRBJ2-7,13,TRBV30,TGTGCCTGGAGTAGACAGGGGGCGAGTGAGCAGTACTTC,CAWSRQGASEQYF
many,NA,TRBJ2-1,14,TRBV19,TGTGCCAGTAGTATCGGGCCCCAAATGGGTGAGCAGTTCTTC,CASSIGPQMGEQFF